This TCR beta chain emerged from a study of T cell responses to AZD1222 COVID-19 vaccine (dated by TCRdb to the early 2020s). Some background on the complete study: AZD1222 recipients given second doses at about 4 weeks or at about 12 weeks were pooled, since spike-specific TCR depth and breadth were not found to differ between the two schedules. A total of about 230 trial participants underwent TCR sequencing, of whom 200 to 220 received two doses of AZD1222 and some 26 received two doses of the MenACWY control vaccine. Trial participants were enrolled into age subgroups of 18-55, 56-69 and 70-plus years, which contained approximately 150, 28 and 58 TCR-sequenced participants, respectively. Findings and caveats that apply to the study as a whole: The vaccine-associated CD4 TCRs covered the entire spike protein, and the dominant responses fell in regions 160-218 and 743-854. Reportedly, almost half of the unique spike-specific TCRs recognized epitopes lying outside the regions that are mutated in the B.1.351 and B.1.1.7 variants. The 56-69-year group was small, and its depth increase did not reach significance, likely because of low power. Spike-specific TCR breadth and depth rose significantly after two AZD1222 doses compared with day 0 and with MenACWY recipients. Participants were mostly white British and included more females than males, and it was suggested by the authors that clonal diversity may have been underestimated. Because no day 14 peak-response samples were available, the repertoires could be characterized only after the peak T cell response. Conclusions about previously exposed vaccinees are limited, since just five or six AZD1222 recipients were seropositive for SARS-CoV-2 at baseline.

The time point label for this specimen denotes: baseline before first vaccination. Samples from vaccinated people were obtained from the UK trials COV001 and COV002, which included a single-blind randomized controlled phase 2/3 trial of AZD1222 (ChAdOx1 nCoV-19) in healthy adults. Trial participant PBMC samples were collected at day 0 and day 28 after the second dose for TCRbeta chain sequencing. From the cysteine up to the phenylalanine, the CDR3 has a length of 16 residues. Only CDR3 DNA is held: 48 bases, read in frame from base 1. The germline V gene yields MDHEN for CDR1 and SYDVKM for CDR2. The CDR3 regions of human TCRbeta chains were subjected to immunosequencing. In the source study's methods: TCRs in the repertoires were matched against a reference library of SARS-CoV-2-specific TCRs that had been generated with the MIRA antigen-specificity platform. Breadth was defined as the fraction of unique TCRs that were SARS-CoV-2-associated. Depth was defined as the fraction of total T cells that were SARS-CoV-2-associated. Using the MIRA data, every spike-specific TCR was mapped to the spike region that the TCR reacted to and assigned to either a CD4 or a CD8 class. Log10-transformed breadth and depth values were compared by one-way ANOVA with Sidak's multiple comparisons tests. Not all clones reach the TCRdb copy of this immuneACCESS table, which keeps in-frame sequences only. Checked studies attribute under half of the gap to unresolved V genes and leave the rest unexplained. D and trimming were read from the DNA, whereas the V and J calls and clone size are those reported in that table. The sample records fewer than 200,000 clones, about nine tenths of which are singletons. The top ten clones comprise 1.5% to 2% of the sample.

In regard to this clone: The clone's antigen remains unknown. Qualities for individual bases were not recorded, and no much larger clone is one base off.

The rearrangement combines TRBV28 with TRBJ1-5; the central 9 bases match TRBD1. The TCR originated in an adult in good health. This specimen consisted of peripheral blood, obtained on day 0 of AZD1222 vaccination. The CDR3 reads CGCEGVRDRVNQPQHF. The sequence in DNA is TGTGGGTGCGAAGGAGTCCGGGACAGGGTCAATCAGCCCCAGCATTTT.